The rows below give T cell receptor beta chains drawn from one sample of a study of Ad26.COV2.S vaccination and SARS-CoV-2 variants. Libraries were prepared by immunoSEQ multiplex PCR; TCRdb keeps only in-frame clonotypes and omits some of them. The table records roughly 390,000 clones, roughly nine tenths of them present only once. This specimen was peripheral blood, taken in a trial of Ad26.COV2.S vaccine versus placebo. The receptors come from a person aged 18-65 years who received the Ad26.COV2.S COVID-19 vaccine or a placebo. Each CDR3 is given without its conserved first and last residue. The order of the fields is V gene, CDR3 length, CDR3 protein.

V: TRBV11-3
length: 11
CDR3: ASSLDLSDTQY

V: TRBV4-2
length: 15
CDR3: ASSQGPPGGSGNTIY

V: TRBV5-1
length: 13
CDR3: ASSLGGRSTDTQY

V: TRBV5-8
length: 13
CDR3: ASSLTDRASYEQY

V: TRBV11-2
length: 11
CDR3: ASSFGTDYEQY

V: TRBV5-1
length: 12
CDR3: ASSLGDNTDTQY

V: TRBV5-4
length: 10
CDR3: ASSLGGEKLF

V: TRBV19
length: 12
CDR3: ASRGTGRQETQY

V: TRBV5-1
length: 13
CDR3: ASSLTGTGYTEAF

V: TRBV4-3
length: 12
CDR3: ASSQEGLAGEQF

V: TRBV19
length: 11
CDR3: ASTSGGDYGYT

V: TRBV10-3
length: 10
CDR3: AIGRVGYEQY

V: TRBV10-3
length: 10
CDR3: AIRKTGETQY

V: TRBV19
length: 13
CDR3: ASSSLEGGLNEQY

V: TRBV5-1
length: 11
CDR3: ASSKTWGQPQH

V: TRBV20-1
length: 9
CDR3: SASTVYGYT

V: TRBV19
length: 14
CDR3: ASRAPGQLLDQPQH

V: TRBV5-1
length: 15
CDR3: ASSLGDRWILNTEAF

V: TRBV19
length: 13
CDR3: ASSIRGINTGELF

V: TRBV3-1/TRBV3-2
length: 12
CDR3: ASRGRGGSYEQY

V: TRBV12-3/TRBV12-4
length: 11
CDR3: ASRLTGGDGYT

V: TRBV7-2
length: 13
CDR3: ASSDQTRGAYEQY

V: TRBV7-9
length: 13
CDR3: ASSSNRGGPLAAF

V: TRBV27
length: 14
CDR3: ASSLSGQGRSQPQH

V: TRBV7-9
length: 13
CDR3: ASSLAQGELPQQF

V: TRBV10-3
length: 10
CDR3: AISESSYEQY

V: TRBV7-9
length: 12
CDR3: ASSFGGIGNTIY

V: TRBV14
length: 12
CDR3: ASSRTVSGEKLF

V: TRBV5-1
length: 11
CDR3: ASSFGTAYEQY

V: TRBV7-8
length: 12
CDR3: ASRATDSNQPQH

V: TRBV30
length: 11
CDR3: AWSVLGDSPLH

V: TRBV6-5
length: 13
CDR3: ASSYSRTQEDGYT

V: TRBV9
length: 11
CDR3: ASSPPAGIEQY

V: TRBV9
length: 12
CDR3: ASSVDPNTGELF

V: TRBV7-8
length: 19
CDR3: ASSPKGRILSERGTFETQY

V: TRBV6-5
length: 13
CDR3: ASSYSEGQGYEQY

V: TRBV6-1
length: 12
CDR3: ASSEGQGNYGYT

V: TRBV10-3
length: 12
CDR3: AISAEGGTDTQY

V: TRBV7-6
length: 13
CDR3: ASSSRGGVMETQY

V: TRBV3-1/TRBV3-2
length: 12
CDR3: ASSRGTGFLEQY

V: TRBV3-1/TRBV3-2
length: 13
CDR3: ASSQTELAKNIQY

V: TRBV5-1
length: 13
CDR3: ASSLGQGKTGELF

V: TRBV2
length: 11
CDR3: AVRETLNQPQH

V: TRBV7-2
length: 14
CDR3: ASSLVFSGGNNEQF

V: TRBV7-6
length: 10
CDR3: ASSLADQPQH

V: TRBV19
length: 12
CDR3: ASSIQGNNQPQH

V: TRBV5-1
length: 15
CDR3: ASSTPGLAGAQSTQY

V: TRBV6-4
length: 11
CDR3: ASSARTGNEQY

V: TRBV3-1/TRBV3-2
length: 13
CDR3: ASRDLAGATDTQY

V: TRBV19
length: 13
CDR3: ASSIWGRGLGEQY

V: TRBV5-1
length: 12
CDR3: ASSFGPSRQPQH